This TCR beta chain was profiled in a study of blood T cell repertoires in COVID-19. About the study: Acute and convalescent COVID-19 specimens originated in the United States, Italy and Spain. PBMCs, B-cell-depleted T cells, or T cells provided the cDNA or gDNA that made up the material.

The CDR3 contains 13 residues. Germline V lookup: CDR1 GTSNPN, CDR2 SVGIG (reference sequence). The V gene lost 3 bases and the J gene lost 9 bases, with 15 bases spanning the gap. In the original workflow: Nucleated cell number was recorded as an estimate derived from reference gene primer amplification. Clones were sequenced by immunoSEQ multiplex PCR, and TCRdb holds only the in-frame ones, with some missing. V, J and clone size are those of that table, while D and trimming were read from the DNA. Of over 250,000 clones listed, 65% to 85% are singletons. The source of this sequence is a human donor with COVID-19, enrolled during active disease. The donor label of this sample is uncertain. Sequenced: peripheral blood. This chain connects TRBV30 to TRBJ1-5, with a tentative D call TRBD1 (6 bases). This CDR3 is CAWSAGAEGPQHF. CDR3 in DNA: TGTGCCTGGAGCGCGGGGGCGGAGGGGCCCCAGCATTTT.